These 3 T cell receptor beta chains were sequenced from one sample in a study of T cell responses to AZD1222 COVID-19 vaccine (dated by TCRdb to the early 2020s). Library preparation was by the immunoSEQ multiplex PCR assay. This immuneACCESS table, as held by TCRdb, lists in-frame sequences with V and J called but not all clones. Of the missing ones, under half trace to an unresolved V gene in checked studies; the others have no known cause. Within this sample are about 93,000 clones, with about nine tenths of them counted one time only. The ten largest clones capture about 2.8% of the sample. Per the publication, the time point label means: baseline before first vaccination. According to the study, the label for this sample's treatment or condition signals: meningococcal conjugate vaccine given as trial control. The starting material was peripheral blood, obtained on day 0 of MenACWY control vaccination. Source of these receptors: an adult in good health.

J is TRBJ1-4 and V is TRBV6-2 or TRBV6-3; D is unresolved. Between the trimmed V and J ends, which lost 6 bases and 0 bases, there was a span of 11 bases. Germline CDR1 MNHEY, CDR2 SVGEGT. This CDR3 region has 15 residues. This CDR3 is CASSKDRATNEKLFF. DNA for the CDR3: TGTGCCAGCAGCAAGGACCGAGCAACTAATGAAAAACTGTTTTTT.

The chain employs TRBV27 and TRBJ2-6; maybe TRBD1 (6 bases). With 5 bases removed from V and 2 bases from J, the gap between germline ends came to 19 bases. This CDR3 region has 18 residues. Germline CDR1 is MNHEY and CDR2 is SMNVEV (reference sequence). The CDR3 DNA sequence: TGTGCCAGCAGTCCCCAAGCGGCCGGGGACACTGGGGCCAACGTCCTGACTTTC. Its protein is CASSPQAAGDTGANVLTF.

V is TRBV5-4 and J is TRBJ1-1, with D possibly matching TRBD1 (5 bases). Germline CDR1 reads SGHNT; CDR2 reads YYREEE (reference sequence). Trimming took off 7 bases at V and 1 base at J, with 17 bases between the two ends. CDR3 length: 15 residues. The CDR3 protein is CASSPAGRRNTEAFF. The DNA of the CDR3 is TGTGCCAGCTCCCCGGCGGGGCGAAGGAACACTGAAGCTTTCTTT.